Following are 6 T cell receptor beta chains from one sample sequenced in a study of blood T cell repertoires in COVID-19. Measured with immunoSEQ multiplex PCR; TCRdb has only the in-frame clones, and not every one. The top ten clones hold approximately 37% of a sample with 10,000 to 15,000 clones, around 80% of them seen once. Sequenced input: peripheral blood. All receptors come from a human donor in a cohort sampled during active COVID-19.

This clone has more than one count but fewer than ten. CDR3 nucleotides: TGCGCCAGCAGCCAAATAACTAGCGGGGGGGCTGGGCAAGAGACCCAGTACTTC. Protein: CASSQITSGGAGQETQYF. The J gene is TRBJ2-5, the V gene TRBV4-1; TRBD2 matches 13 bases. V lost 2 bases to trimming and J lost 2 bases; unmatched junction nucleotides: 8. From germline, CDR1 is MGHRA and CDR2 YSYEKL. The CDR3 totals 18 residues.

CDR3 nucleotide sequence: TGTGCCAGCAGTTCTACAGGGGACCTTCCCTACGAGCAGTACTTC. It translates to CASSSTGDLPYEQYF. This chain joins TRBV27 and TRBJ2-7; 7 bases fit TRBD1. Unmatched junction bases numbered 8, after V lost 4 bases and J lost 2 bases. CDR1 is MNHEY and CDR2 is SMNVEV in the germline V gene (reference sequence). The CDR3 totals 15 residues.

By sample fraction, this clone is medium-sized. The J gene is TRBJ1-1, the V gene TRBV19; 8 bases map to TRBD1. V dropped 6 bases and J dropped 2; count of bases not matched to a gene: 11. The germline gives CDR1 LNHDA, CDR2 SQIVND (reference sequence). This CDR3 has 16 amino acids. The CDR3 loop is CASRKGPGQGNTEAFF. The CDR3 DNA sequence: TGTGCCAGTAGAAAAGGCCCTGGACAGGGCAACACTGAAGCTTTCTTT.

This chain links TRBV12-3 or TRBV12-4 with TRBJ2-3; 10 bases line up with TRBD2. This CDR3 has 13 amino acids. The ends lost 3 bases at V and 6 bases at J; junction bases unmatched: 0. The CDR3 nucleotides read TGTGCCAGCAGTTTGACTAGCGGGGATACGCAGTATTTT. It specifies CASSLTSGDTQYF.

The chain uses TRBV30 and TRBJ1-6; tentatively, D is TRBD1 (5 bases). This CDR3 has 15 amino acids. V lost 3 bases to trimming and J lost 8 bases, with 17 bases between them. Germline lookup yields CDR1 GTSNPN and CDR2 SVGIG (reference sequence). The CDR3 DNA is TGTGCCTGGAGATTCTTAGGGGTGCATGATTCACCCCTCCACTTT. Its translation: CAWRFLGVHDSPLHF.

The V and J genes are TRBV19 and TRBJ2-3; 9 nucleotides match TRBD2. V was pared by 9 bases and J by 8 bases, with 12 bases of the junction left unmatched. Germline CDR1 is LNHDA and CDR2 is SQIVND (reference sequence). The CDR3 loop spans 14 amino acids. Here the CDR3 reads CASGVLAGRPTQYF. The CDR3 bases are TGTGCCAGCGGAGTGCTAGCGGGGAGGCCTACGCAGTATTTT.